One sample yielded the 15 T cell receptor beta chains listed below, sequenced in a study of T-cell memory formation after mild COVID-19. TCRdb called the 5' RACE reads again in MiXCR, with one record for every CDR3 protein. The sample holds fewer than 350,000 distinct CDR3 sequences, approximately 7.6% seen once. The sequenced sample consisted of PBMCs or a T cell subset sorted from them (not recorded which). Every receptor here comes from a young man who had mild COVID-19 (a few samples of this study predate the infection). Cell type and time point are not known.

The sample holds a few counts of this clonotype. The chain links TRBV6-1 to TRBJ2-1; the D is unclear. The ends were cut back, 6 bases at V and 7 bases at J, with 19 bases in the middle. The CDR3 extends over 15 amino acids. Germline lookup yields CDR1 MNHNS and CDR2 SASEGT. CDR3: CASREQLATGNEQFF. Written as DNA, the CDR3 is TGTGCCAGCAGGGAGCAGCTGGCTACCGGGAATGAGCAGTTCTTC.

The CDR3 DNA sequence: TGCAGCGTCGCCCCTAGGACAGGACAAGAGACCCAGTACTTC. The encoded protein is CSVAPRTGQETQYF. V usage is TRBV29-1 and J usage is TRBJ2-5; 7 bases map to TRBD1. Germline V gene data show CDR1 as SQVTM and CDR2 as ANQGSEA. There are 14 residues in the CDR3. J gave up 2 bases and V 6 bases, and 9 bases lay outside the gene matches.

This sequence joins TRBV5-1 and TRBJ1-2; TRBD1 aligns across 9 bases. CDR3 size: 12 residues. Trimming took 5 bases from V and 7 from J; bases not matched to a gene: 3. The germline CDR1 and CDR2 sequences are SGHRS and YFSETQ. CDR3 nucleotide sequence: TGCGCCAGCAGTGTGACAGGGGGTGGCTACACCTTC. Translation gives CASSVTGGGYTF.

This clonotype was counted between two and nine times. The chain is built from TRBV20-1 and TRBJ2-7, with TRBD1 matching over 8 bases. V was clipped by 3 bases and J by 6 bases; unmatched bases: 10. This CDR3 region has 14 residues. Germline V lookup: CDR1 DFQATT, CDR2 SNEGSKA (reference sequence). The CDR3 loop reads CSASLPDRVAEQYF. CDR3 DNA sequence: TGCAGTGCTAGTCTTCCGGACAGGGTTGCCGAGCAGTACTTC.

There are a few counts of this clonotype. The chain combines TRBV7-3 with TRBJ1-2; D remains ambiguous. This CDR3 comprises 14 residues. Trimming shortened V by 2 bases and J by 6 bases, and 13 bases separated the two germline ends. Germline CDR1 reads SGHTA; CDR2 reads FQGTGA. CDR3 sequence: CASSLLGKGDGYTF. CDR3 in DNA: TGTGCCAGCAGCTTATTAGGAAAGGGAGATGGCTACACCTTC. Variable domain in full (rest from reference TRBV7-3 and TRBJ1-2): GAGVSQTPSNKVTEKGKYVELRCDPISGHTALYWYRQSLGQGPEFLIYFQGTGAADDSGLPNDRFFAVRPEGSVSTLKIQRTERGDSAVYLCASSLLGKGDGYTFGSGTRLTVV.

This clonotype was recorded a few times. V gene TRBV6-6 combines with J gene TRBJ2-3; a possible D gene is TRBD1 (6 bases). This CDR3 has 16 residues. Trimming shortened V by 5 bases and J by 0 bases, and 15 bases separated the two germline ends. Germline lookup yields CDR1 MNHNY and CDR2 SVGAGI (reference sequence). The CDR3 DNA reads TGTGCCAGCAGTCCAGGGGCCCGTTCTAGCACAGATACGCAGTATTTT. Its protein is CASSPGARSSTDTQYF.

At least ten counts were recorded for this clonotype. The chain employs TRBV7-9 and TRBJ1-1, with D perhaps TRBD1 (5 bases). CDR1 is SEHNR, CDR2 FQNEAQ, per germline (reference sequence). V was pared by 1 base and J by 1 base, with 7 bases between. CDR3 length: 14 residues. As DNA, the CDR3 is TGTGCCAGCAGCTTAGGGGGCCCGAACACTGAAGCTTTCTTT. It is translated as CASSLGGPNTEAFF.

This clonotype was seen only a few times. The chain's CDR3 is CASSLTAQTSYGYTF. The CDR3 DNA reads as TGCGCCAGCAGCCTCACGGCACAGACATCCTATGGCTACACCTTC. J is TRBJ1-2 and V is TRBV4-1; D not resolved. Germline CDR1 is MGHRA and CDR2 is YSYEKL. This CDR3 spans 15 amino acids. The V and J ends lost 4 bases and 4 bases respectively, with 16 bases between them.

This clonotype was picked up a small number of times. J is TRBJ2-7 and V is TRBV19; 9 bases are a match to TRBD1. The length of the CDR3 is 14 residues. Trimming removed 5 bases from V and 4 bases from J; junction bases left unmatched: 6. Germline lookup yields CDR1 LNHDA and CDR2 SQIVND (reference sequence). The CDR3 reads CASSVRDREYEQYF. The CDR3 coding sequence is TGTGCCAGTAGTGTCCGGGACAGGGAGTACGAGCAGTACTTC.

This clonotype was seen ten or more times. V and J are TRBV12-3 or TRBV12-4 and TRBJ1-1; unclear D gene. There are 13 residues in the CDR3. Trimming took off 7 bases at V and 0 bases at J, with 9 bases between the two ends. In nucleotides, the CDR3 is TGTGCCAGCACCGAGGGCTTGAACACTGAAGCTTTCTTT. Translating gives CASTEGLNTEAFF.

This clonotype showed up many times. J is TRBJ1-2 and V is TRBV7-8; D gene uncertain. V lost 1 base to trimming and J lost 2 bases, with 11 bases between them. Germline CDR1 and CDR2: SGHVS and FQNEAQ. The length of the CDR3 is 15 residues. The CDR3 nucleotides read TGTGCCAGCAGCTTAGGGGCAGCCTTCAACTATGGCTACACCTTC. It is translated as CASSLGAAFNYGYTF.

This clonotype turned up a few times. The chain couples TRBV10-3 to TRBJ2-5, with D possibly being TRBD2 (5 bases). The V end lost 2 bases, the J end lost 7 bases, and 20 bases lay between the germline ends. The CDR3 sequence is 16 residues long. Germline CDR1 is ENHRY and CDR2 is SYGVKD. The CDR3 loop reads CAISETNPLPRGTQYF. The CDR3 DNA reads TGTGCCATCAGTGAGACCAACCCCCTACCTCGGGGGACCCAGTACTTC.

The rearrangement links TRBV12-3 or TRBV12-4 to TRBJ2-7; 11 bases map to TRBD1. Trimming removed 1 base from V and 5 bases from J; junction bases left unmatched: 10. This CDR3 comprises 17 residues. The CDR3 nucleotides read TGTGCCAGCAGTTTAGTAGGGGGACAGGGGGTTTCGGACGAGCAGTACTTC. This codes for CASSLVGGQGVSDEQYF.

A few counts support this clonotype. This chain connects TRBV5-1 to TRBJ2-3; 7 nucleotides match TRBD1. This CDR3 spans 18 amino acids. Germline assignment: CDR1 SGHRS and CDR2 YFSETQ. The V gene end was trimmed by 4 bases and the J gene end by 0 bases; junction bases not matched to a gene: 14. The CDR3 is CASSLKGQDALSTDTQYF. CDR3 DNA: TGCGCCAGCAGCCTGAAAGGACAGGACGCTTTAAGCACAGATACGCAGTATTTT. Combining the CDR3 with reference TRBV5-1 and TRBJ2-3 gives the whole variable domain KAGVTQTPRYLIKTRGQQVTLSCSPISGHRSVSWYQQTPGQGLQFLFEYFSETQRNKGNFPGRFSGRQFSNSRSEMNVSTLELGDSALYLCASSLKGQDALSTDTQYFGPGTRLTVL.

This chain links TRBV2 with TRBJ2-3, with 11 bases aligning to TRBD2. The CDR3 length is 15 residues. V shed 8 bases, J shed 4 bases, and the junction held 8 bases outside the gene matches. CDR1 is SNHLY, CDR2 FYNNEI, per germline. CDR3 region: CASGSSGGAADTQYF. CDR3 in DNA: TGTGCCAGCGGTAGTAGCGGGGGGGCCGCAGATACGCAGTATTTT.